The 30 T cell receptor beta chains presented below share a single source sample, sequenced in a study of T cells in Graves' hyperthyroidism and ophthalmopathy. Amplified TCR beta CDR3 regions came from RNA transcripts. The HTBI primer set served for first-round RT-PCR of the TCR CDR3. TCRdb re-called the multiplex PCR reads through MiXCR, storing one row per CDR3 protein. This sample has about 740,000 distinct CDR3 sequences, with approximately 14% found just once. The sequenced material came from blood. These receptors all come from a woman aged 18-35 years with Graves' hyperthyroidism.

This clonotype appeared many times. This chain uses TRBV28 with TRBJ2-5, with TRBD2 identical over 7 bases. V lost 0 bases, J lost 10 bases, and 5 bases stayed unmatched. The CDR3 contains 13 residues. From germline, CDR1 is MDHEN and CDR2 SYDVKM. In DNA form, the CDR3 reads TGTGCCAGCAGTTTATGGGTGACTAGCTTCCAGTACTTC. Its translation is CASSLWVTSFQYF.

This clonotype was recorded at least ten times. This rearrangement joins TRBV11-2 to TRBJ2-1; a weak D match, TRBD2 (6 bases). This CDR3 has 13 amino acids. V lost 0 bases, J lost 7 bases, and 7 bases lay in between. Germline CDR1 is SGHAT and CDR2 is FQNNGV. The CDR3 sequence: CASSLESGNEQFF. Here the CDR3 DNA reads TGTGCCAGCAGCTTAGAGAGCGGGAATGAGCAGTTCTTC.

This clonotype was picked up many times. This chain links TRBV18 with TRBJ2-1; 7 bases line up with TRBD2. The V gene's germline CDR1 is KGHSH and CDR2 LQKENI. The CDR3 runs 12 residues. Trimming removed 8 bases from V and 8 bases from J; junction bases left unmatched: 6. The CDR3 loop is CASQTGGYEQFF. For the CDR3, the DNA is TGTGCCAGCCAAACCGGGGGGTATGAGCAGTTCTTC.

The gene calls are TRBV6-2 or TRBV6-3 and TRBJ2-5; TRBD2 matches at 8 bases. V shed 10 bases and J 5 bases; nucleotides not matched to a gene: 15. This CDR3 is built from 15 residues. The V gene's germline CDR1 is MNHEY and CDR2 SVGEGT. CDR3 protein: CATRSGSSPGETQYF. DNA of the CDR3: TGTGCCACCCGGAGCGGGAGTAGCCCCGGGGAGACCCAGTACTTC.

This clonotype was counted at least ten times. V usage is TRBV11-2 and J usage is TRBJ2-1, with TRBD2 identical over 14 bases. This CDR3 is 17 amino acids long. V lost 5 bases, J lost 8 bases, and 11 bases stayed unmatched. CDR1 is SGHAT, CDR2 FQNNGV, per germline. The CDR3 nucleotides are TGTGCCAGCAGCCCACTTCGGACTAGCGGGAGGAGGTATGAGCAGTTCTTC. Translation: CASSPLRTSGRRYEQFF.

Worth noting for this clonotype: This may be a read error, as it is one base from a much larger clone. CDR3 nucleotide sequence: TGCAGTGCTAGAGATGGTGGGGGGACTCGGACTGAAGCTTTCTTT. The encoded protein is CSARDGGGTRTEAFF. The chain uses TRBV20-1 and TRBJ1-1; perhaps TRBD1 as D (5 bases). CDR3 length: 15 residues. From germline, CDR1 is DFQATT and CDR2 SNEGSKA (reference sequence). Trimming took off 0 bases at V and 5 bases at J, with 16 bases between the two ends.

Ten or more counts support this clonotype. The V and J genes are TRBV30 and TRBJ2-7; the D call may be TRBD1 or TRBD2 (5 bases each). V lost 1 base and J 4 bases, leaving 11 bases between the germline ends. Germline V lookup: CDR1 GTSNPN, CDR2 SVGIG (reference sequence). The CDR3 runs to 13 residues. CDR3 region: CAWSAGWGYEQYF. In DNA, the CDR3 is TGTGCCTGGAGTGCCGGTTGGGGGTACGAGCAGTACTTC. Complete variable domain (other parts from reference TRBV30 and TRBJ2-7): SQTIHQWPATLVQPVGSPLSLECTVEGTSNPNLYWYRQAAGRGLQLLFYSVGIGQISSEVPQNLSASRPQDRQFILSSKKLLLSDSGFYLCAWSAGWGYEQYFGPGTRLTVT.

On this clonotype itself: A read error is possible here, since a much larger clone lies one base away. J is TRBJ2-7 and V is TRBV30; 8 bases line up with TRBD1. The V gene end was trimmed by 5 bases and the J gene end by 9 bases; junction bases not matched to a gene: 12. The CDR3 length is 13 residues. Germline-derived CDR1 and CDR2 are GTSNPN and SVGIG (reference sequence). This CDR3 reads CAWDEQGVGGQYF. As DNA, the CDR3 is TGTGCCTGGGATGAACAGGGGGTTGGCGGGCAGTACTTC.

This clonotype occurred a few times. The V and J genes are TRBV6-5 and TRBJ2-4; either TRBD1 or TRBD2 may supply D (5 bases each). The CDR3 is made up of 16 amino acids. Trimming took 0 bases from V and 1 from J, leaving 10 bases between them. Germline-derived CDR1 and CDR2 are MNHEY and SVGAGI. For the CDR3, the DNA is TGTGCCAGCAGTTACTCCTCAGGGAGTGCCAAAAACATTCAGTACTTC. As protein: CASSYSSGSAKNIQYF.

This clonotype was seen repeatedly, ten times or more. The chain couples TRBV7-8 to TRBJ2-1; 9 positions agree with TRBD2. Germline loops: CDR1 SGHVS, CDR2 FQNEAQ. Unmatched junction bases numbered 9, after V lost 1 base and J lost 2 bases. This CDR3 region has 18 residues. CDR3 protein: CASSLGSSGKETYNEQFF. As DNA, the CDR3 is TGTGCCAGCAGCTTAGGGTCTAGCGGGAAGGAGACCTACAATGAGCAGTTCTTC.

This clonotype has a count of ten or more. The chain joins TRBV7-9 to TRBJ2-7; D uncertain. V lost 2 bases and J 5 bases, leaving 7 bases between the germline ends. CDR1 and CDR2 from the germline V gene are SEHNR and FQNEAQ (reference sequence). The CDR3 totals 12 residues. CDR3 loop: CASSLFGDEQYF. The CDR3 coding sequence is TGTGCCAGCAGCTTATTCGGCGACGAGCAGTACTTC.

This clonotype was seen only a few times. A much more abundant neighbour one base away suggests this may be a read error. Because it lacks the conserved phenylalanine or tryptophan at the end, this CDR3 is likely a read error. J is TRBJ2-1 and V is TRBV18; the D is unclear. The CDR3 length is 14 residues. Germline V lookup: CDR1 KGHSH, CDR2 LQKENI. The V gene lost 6 bases and the J gene lost 2 bases, with 11 bases spanning the gap. The CDR3 protein is CASSQVPTYNEQFL. CDR3 sequence (DNA): TGTGCCAGCTCCCAGGTCCCTACCTACAATGAGCAGTTCCTC.

This clonotype was counted many times. This rearrangement joins TRBV11-2 to TRBJ1-1; D is undetermined. In germline, CDR1 is SGHAT, CDR2 FQNNGV. V lost 4 bases and J lost 1, with 19 bases in between. The length of the CDR3 is 17 residues. The CDR3 spells CASSSTGWARRNTEAFF. In DNA form, the CDR3 reads TGTGCCAGCAGCTCGACGGGTTGGGCACGGCGGAACACTGAAGCTTTCTTT.

This clonotype was found many times. The gene calls are TRBV20-1 and TRBJ2-3, with 12 bases that match TRBD2. From germline, CDR1 is DFQATT and CDR2 SNEGSKA (reference sequence). The ends lost 5 bases at V and 6 bases at J; junction bases unmatched: 12. The CDR3 loop spans 16 amino acids. The CDR3 sequence is CSASATSGSFVDTQYF. Written as DNA, the CDR3 is TGCAGTGCTTCTGCGACTAGCGGGAGTTTTGTGGATACGCAGTATTTT.

This clonotype was observed many times. The chain combines TRBV18 with TRBJ2-1, with 8 bases fitting TRBD2. The ends lost 1 base at V and 7 bases at J; junction bases unmatched: 9. CDR1 is KGHSH, CDR2 LQKENI, per germline. This CDR3 contains 16 residues. DNA of the CDR3: TGTGCCAGCTCACCACAGGGGCGGGAGGCTCGTAATGAGCAGTTCTTC. This encodes CASSPQGREARNEQFF. The full variable domain, with the rest looked up from reference TRBV18 and TRBJ2-1, is NAGVMQNPRHLVRRRGQEARLRCSPMKGHSHVYWYRQLPEEGLKFMVYLQKENIIDESGMPKERFSAEFPKEGPSILRIQQVVRGDSAAYFCASSPQGREARNEQFFGPGTRLTVL.

The sample holds many counts of this clonotype. The chain has TRBV12-3 or TRBV12-4 and TRBJ1-1; D is ambiguous. V lost 1 base, J lost 5 bases, and 8 bases lay in between. This CDR3 has 13 amino acids. DNA for the CDR3: TGTGCCAGCAGTTTAGGGCAGAAGACTGAAGCTTTCTTT. Residues: CASSLGQKTEAFF.

The table lists this clonotype with a few counts. V usage is TRBV30 and J usage is TRBJ1-4; 7 bases match TRBD1. J gave up 4 bases and V 7 bases, and 3 bases lay outside the gene matches. Germline loops: CDR1 GTSNPN, CDR2 SVGIG (reference sequence). There are 12 residues in the CDR3. CDR3 sequence reads: CASDRVNEKLFF. In DNA form, the CDR3 reads TGTGCCTCTGACAGGGTTAATGAAAAACTGTTTTTT.

This clonotype came up once. Given the absence of the conserved phenylalanine or tryptophan at the CDR3 end, a read error is likely. The chain couples TRBV5-4 to TRBJ2-1, with D possibly TRBD1 on 5 matching bases. Germline CDR1 is SGHNT and CDR2 is YYREEE (reference sequence). The ends were cut back, 0 bases at V and 8 bases at J, with 18 bases in the middle. The length of the CDR3 is 16 residues. As DNA, the CDR3 is TGTGCCAGCAGCTTGGGGTCCAGGGCCGTTGAGTATGAGCAGTTCCTC. The encoded protein is CASSLGSRAVEYEQFL.

CDR3 bases: TGTGCCAGCAGCCACGGAAGGAACTATGGCTACACCTTC. It encodes CASSHGRNYGYTF. The V gene is TRBV11-2, the J gene TRBJ1-2; D is ambiguous. Germline V gives CDR1 SGHAT, CDR2 FQNNGV. This CDR3 has 13 residues. V was cut by 5 bases and J by 2 bases, with 9 bases left in between.

This chain links TRBV20-1 with TRBJ1-1; 10 bases match TRBD1. The trim removed 4 bases at V and 6 bases at J, leaving 8 bases unmatched. CDR1 and CDR2 from the germline V gene are DFQATT and SNEGSKA (reference sequence). The CDR3 spans 14 residues. The chain's CDR3 is CSAITTGGYAEAFF. The CDR3 DNA reads TGCAGTGCTATCACGACAGGGGGCTACGCTGAAGCTTTCTTT.

This clonotype appeared a few times. The J gene is TRBJ1-5, the V gene TRBV24-1, with D possibly TRBD1 on 6 matching bases. The CDR3 sequence is 20 residues long. V was shortened by 2 bases and J by 0 bases, with 22 bases between the two germline ends. Germline V gene lookup returns CDR1 KGHDR and CDR2 SFDVKD. For the CDR3, the DNA is TGTGCCACCAGTGATTCACCCGGGACAAGGGGAATGGGTAGCAATCAGCCCCAGCATTTT. Amino acid sequence: CATSDSPGTRGMGSNQPQHF.

This clonotype was recorded many times. This chain joins TRBV11-1 and TRBJ2-1; D possibly uses TRBD1 or TRBD2 (6 bases each). CDR3 length: 15 amino acids. Between the trimmed V and J ends, which lost 5 bases and 4 bases, there was a span of 15 bases. Looked up from germline, CDR1 is SGHAT and CDR2 is FQDESV (reference sequence). CDR3 DNA: TGTGCCAGCAGCCGAAGGGGGGACACGTACAATGAGCAGTTCTTC. Translation: CASSRRGDTYNEQFF.

The chain links TRBV27 to TRBJ2-2, with TRBD2 matching 12 bases. The germline gives CDR1 MNHEY, CDR2 SMNVEV (reference sequence). The trim removed 4 bases at V and 1 base at J, leaving 10 bases unmatched. The CDR3 runs to 19 residues. CDR3 DNA: TGTGCCAGCAGTTCACCGGGACTAGCGGGCCTTCGGAACACCGGGGAGCTGTTTTTT. Its translation: CASSSPGLAGLRNTGELFF.

In its sample, this clonotype was seen a few times. V usage is TRBV6-5 and J usage is TRBJ2-1, with D tentatively TRBD2 (6 bases). This CDR3 has 17 amino acids. Trimming took off 3 bases at V and 8 bases at J, with 23 bases between the two ends. Germline V gene data show CDR1 as MNHEY and CDR2 as SVGAGI. CDR3 loop: CASSYGGKMPYVDEQFF. In nucleotides, the CDR3 is TGTGCCAGCAGTTATGGGGGGAAGATGCCCTACGTAGATGAGCAGTTCTTC.

This chain joins TRBV4-1 and TRBJ2-3, with D perhaps matching TRBD2 (6 bases). Per the germline V gene, CDR1 is MGHRA and CDR2 is YSYEKL. The V end was cut by 5 bases, the J end by 0 bases, with 15 bases between. This CDR3 comprises 16 residues. The CDR3 sequence: CASSFDKGTSTDTQYF. The CDR3 region has the DNA TGCGCCAGCAGCTTTGATAAAGGGACTAGCACAGATACGCAGTATTTT.

In its sample, this clonotype was seen many times. The chain joins TRBV12-3 or TRBV12-4 to TRBJ2-3; D ambiguous. V was clipped by 10 bases and J by 4 bases, with 9 bases between them. The CDR3 has 11 residues. This chain's CDR3 is CATRSADTQYF. DNA for the CDR3: TGTGCCACCAGAAGCGCAGATACGCAGTATTTT.

There are many counts of this clonotype. V is TRBV28 and J is TRBJ1-1, with no clear D. The CDR3 is 13 residues long. The V end lost 7 bases, the J end lost 6 bases, and 15 bases lay between the germline ends. The germline V gene has CDR1 MDHEN and CDR2 SYDVKM. The CDR3 sequence is CASKIPGWAEAFF. CDR3 DNA: TGTGCCAGCAAAATCCCGGGTTGGGCTGAAGCTTTCTTT.

This clonotype was found a few times. This chain joins TRBV28 and TRBJ1-5; D is unresolved. The CDR3 spans 16 residues. Trimming took off 2 bases at V and 0 bases at J, with 11 bases between the two ends. From germline, CDR1 is MDHEN and CDR2 SYDVKM. Written as DNA, the CDR3 is TGTGCCAGCAGTTTAAACCCAAATTATAGCAATCAGCCCCAGCATTTT. It specifies CASSLNPNYSNQPQHF. The whole variable domain, remainder taken from reference TRBV28 and TRBJ1-5, is DVKVTQSSRYLVKRTGEKVFLECVQDMDHENMFWYRQDPGLGLRLIYFSYDVKMKEKGDIPEGYSVSREKKERFSLILESASTNQTSMYLCASSLNPNYSNQPQHFGDGTRLSIL.

The chain is built from TRBV3-1 and TRBJ1-1, with 8 nucleotides matching TRBD1. There are 11 residues in the CDR3. V lost 6 bases, J lost 10 bases, and 4 bases stayed unmatched. The germline CDR1 and CDR2 sequences are LGHDT and YNNKEL (reference sequence). The CDR3 loop reads CASRGTGGAFF. DNA of the CDR3: TGTGCCAGCAGGGGTACAGGGGGAGCTTTCTTT. Full variable domain (missing parts from reference TRBV3-1 and TRBJ1-1): DTAVSQTPKYLVTQMGNDKSIKCEQNLGHDTMYWYKQDSKKFLKIMFSYNNKELIINETVPNRFSPKSPDKAHLNLHINSLELGDSAVYFCASRGTGGAFFGQGTRLTVV.

V and J are TRBV30 and TRBJ2-3, with TRBD1 as a possible D gene (6 bases). This CDR3 region has 15 residues. Germline lookup yields CDR1 GTSNPN and CDR2 SVGIG (reference sequence). V was clipped by 2 bases and J by 4 bases, with 16 bases between them. CDR3 DNA: TGTGCCTGGAGTCGTGGGGGCCTAGTGGCAGATACGCAGTATTTT. It specifies CAWSRGGLVADTQYF.